This T cell receptor beta chain came from a study of neurological immune-mediated disorders. The CDR3 has 13 amino acids. With 0 bases removed from V and 8 bases from J, the gap between germline ends came to 13 bases. Looked up from germline, CDR1 is DFQATT and CDR2 is SNEGSKA (reference sequence). Template-switch 5'RACE cDNA synthesis added a 10-nucleotide unique molecular identifier. TCRdb processed the 5' RACE reads anew with MiXCR; each CDR3 protein has one entry. The repertoire consists of about 95,000 distinct CDR3 sequences, with approximately 3.3% occurring once and the leading ten covering under 6.5%. This clonotype was recorded at least ten times.

The TCR comes from a woman aged 18-29 years with multiple sclerosis. The chain links TRBV20-1 to TRBJ1-2; the D is unclear. Sequencing input: PBMCs. CDR3 nucleotides: TGCAGTGCTAGAGAAGATATCCCACTAGGCTACACCTTC. Its protein is CSAREDIPLGYTF.